This TCR beta chain was identified in a study of cytomegalovirus exposure and HLA in healthy donors. A multiplex PCR was run with 60 Vbeta primers and 13 Jbeta primers. Method: immunoSEQ multiplex PCR; TCRdb's copy keeps in-frame clones and lacks some. This sample has over 150,000 clones; 65% to 85% occur once, and the top ten carry roughly 2.6%. In germline, CDR1 is MDHEN, CDR2 SYDVKM. V shed 5 bases and J shed 7 bases, with 12 bases lying between them. The CDR3 is made up of 14 amino acids. The specimen was PBMCs. V gene TRBV28 combines with J gene TRBJ1-6, with D possibly being TRBD1 (5 bases). The sequence was collected from a woman aged 35 to 49 in good health and CMV-seropositive. CDR3 amino acids: CASSPDSRNSPLHF. CDR3 DNA sequence: TGTGCCAGCAGTCCTGACAGTAGAAATTCACCCCTCCACTTT.